The sequence of this TCR beta chain was determined in a study of T cells after yellow fever vaccination. General observations from the study: The secondary response peaked faster, at day 5 versus 15, but was weaker. Clonotype sharing between CD4 and CD8 compartments was small.

This clonotype was found a few times. Its target is unknown. This CDR3 is built from 15 residues. Per germline, CDR1 LNHNV and CDR2 YYDKDF (reference sequence). The J segment lost 1 base and the V segment lost 6 bases, leaving 4 bases of the junction unmatched. From the 5' RACE reads, TCRdb called clonotypes with MiXCR, one entry per CDR3 protein. The data hold hundreds of thousands of distinct CDR3 sequences, with around an eighth observed a single time. This sequence was found in a man between 25 and 39 years old who received the YFV17D yellow fever vaccine. The V gene is TRBV15, the J gene TRBJ2-1; 9 nucleotides line up with TRBD1. This specimen consisted of PBMCs, obtained on the day of the yellow fever booster vaccination. CDR3 residues: CATREDRGSYNEQFF. CDR3 DNA sequence: TGTGCCACCAGGGAGGACAGGGGATCCTACAATGAGCAGTTCTTC.